The 3 T cell receptor beta chains reported below all come from one sample, sequenced in a study of blood T cell repertoires in COVID-19. The protocol was immunoSEQ multiplex PCR, while the TCRdb copy is restricted to in-frame clones and leaves out a portion. The sample shows over 200,000 clones, roughly 87% of them seen only once. Sequencing input: peripheral blood. The receptors were gathered from a young woman with acute or convalescent COVID-19.

This clone was seen a handful of times. The chain employs TRBV18 and TRBJ1-6, with TRBD1 as a possible D gene (6 bases). CDR3 length: 14 residues. The germline V gene has CDR1 KGHSH and CDR2 LQKENI. Trimming removed 6 bases from V and 7 bases from J, with 13 bases in between. CDR3 bases: TGTGCCAGCTCCCGTAACAGGGCCAATTCACCCCTCCACTTT. Encoded protein: CASSRNRANSPLHF.

The count of this clone is one. This chain uses TRBV9 with TRBJ2-7; a weak D match, TRBD1 (6 bases). Germline V gene data show CDR1 as SGDLS and CDR2 as YYNGEE. The CDR3 loop spans 15 amino acids. Trimming removed 0 bases from V and 5 bases from J, with 15 bases in between. The CDR3 region is CASSVDTGKSNEQYF. CDR3 nucleotide sequence: TGTGCCAGCAGCGTAGACACAGGGAAGTCGAACGAGCAGTACTTC.

The genes are TRBV7-7 and TRBJ2-1, with 14 bases identical to TRBD2. Germline V gene data show CDR1 as SSHAT and CDR2 as FNYEAQ (reference sequence). The CDR3 is 16 amino acids. V was pared by 5 bases and J by 2 bases, with 2 bases of the junction left unmatched. CDR3 in DNA: TGTGCCAGCAGCACGGGACTAGCGGGAGCCTACAATGAGCAGTTCTTC. This sequence encodes CASSTGLAGAYNEQFF.